The text below deals with one TCR beta chain. The antigen remains unidentified. This sample is drawn from a study of T cells in localized non-small cell lung cancer. Overall study findings and caveats: Density of T cells in blood, when higher, went with longer overall survival. Within adjacent lung there appeared a median approximately 57 of the top 100 tumor clones. Since sequencing was restricted to only one region of the tumor, intratumor heterogeneity remains a possibility.

TCRdb's table, derived via immunoSEQ multiplex PCR, lists solely in-frame clones and lacks some. The sample comprises 25,000 or so clones, 70% to 90% of which are singletons, and around 6% rests with the top ten. The CDR3 extends over 11 amino acids. Germline CDR1 SGHTA, CDR2 FQGNSA. Trimming shortened V by 4 bases and J by 12 bases, and 10 bases separated the two germline ends. This receptor was obtained from a man aged 40 to 75 with stage II lung adenocarcinoma. The chain employs TRBV7-2 and TRBJ2-1; D may be TRBD1 (6 bases). The source material was PBMCs, sampled before any cancer treatment. The CDR3 DNA follows: TGTGCCAGCAGCTCCCTAGGGGGGCAGTTCTTC. This translates into CASSSLGGQFF.